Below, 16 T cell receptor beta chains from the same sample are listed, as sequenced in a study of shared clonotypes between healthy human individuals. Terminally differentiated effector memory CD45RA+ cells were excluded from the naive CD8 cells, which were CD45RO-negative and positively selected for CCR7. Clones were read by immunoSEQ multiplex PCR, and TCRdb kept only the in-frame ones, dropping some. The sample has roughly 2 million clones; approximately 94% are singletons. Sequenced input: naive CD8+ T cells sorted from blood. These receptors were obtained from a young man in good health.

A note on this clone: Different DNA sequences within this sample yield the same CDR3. The CDR3 sequence: CASSYSGGGTDTQYF. The CDR3 coding sequence is TGTGCCAGCAGTTACTCTGGGGGGGGCACAGATACGCAGTATTTT. The V and J genes are TRBV6-5 and TRBJ2-3, with TRBD2 matching over 7 bases. This CDR3 has 15 residues. CDR1 and CDR2 from the germline V gene are MNHEY and SVGAGI. Trimming removed 0 bases from V and 1 base from J; junction bases left unmatched: 1.

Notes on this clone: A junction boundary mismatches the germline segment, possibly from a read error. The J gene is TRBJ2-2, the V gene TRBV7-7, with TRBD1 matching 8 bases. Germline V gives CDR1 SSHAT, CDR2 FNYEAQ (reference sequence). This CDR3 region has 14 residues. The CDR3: CASSPGQGSGELFF. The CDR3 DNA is TGTGCTAGCAGCCCAGGACAGGGATCCGGGGAGCTGTTTTTT.

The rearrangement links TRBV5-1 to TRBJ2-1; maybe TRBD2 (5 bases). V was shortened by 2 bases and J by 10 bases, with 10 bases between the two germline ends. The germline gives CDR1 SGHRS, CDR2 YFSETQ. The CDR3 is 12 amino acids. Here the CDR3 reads CASSFEGLEQFF. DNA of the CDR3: TGCGCCAGCAGCTTTGAGGGTCTCGAGCAGTTCTTC.

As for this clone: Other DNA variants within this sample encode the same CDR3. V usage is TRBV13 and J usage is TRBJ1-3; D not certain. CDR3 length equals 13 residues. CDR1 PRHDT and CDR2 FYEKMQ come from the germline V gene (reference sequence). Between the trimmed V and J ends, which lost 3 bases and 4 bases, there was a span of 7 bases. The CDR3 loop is CASSLDSGNTIYF. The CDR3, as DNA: TGTGCCAGCAGCTTGGATTCCGGAAACACCATATATTTT.

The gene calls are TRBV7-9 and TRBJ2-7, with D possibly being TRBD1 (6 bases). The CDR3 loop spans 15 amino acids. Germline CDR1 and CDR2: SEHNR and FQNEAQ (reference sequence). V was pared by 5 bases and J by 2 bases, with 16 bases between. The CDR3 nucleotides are TGTGCCAGCAGCCGAGGCAGGGGTGGGACCTACGAGCAGTACTTC. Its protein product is CASSRGRGGTYEQYF. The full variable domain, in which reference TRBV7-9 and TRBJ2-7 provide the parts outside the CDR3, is DTGVSQNPRHKITKRGQNVTFRCDPISEHNRLYWYRQTLGQGPEFLTYFQNEAQLEKSRLLSDRFSAERPKGSFSTLEIQRTEQGDSAMYLCASSRGRGGTYEQYFGPGTRLTVT.

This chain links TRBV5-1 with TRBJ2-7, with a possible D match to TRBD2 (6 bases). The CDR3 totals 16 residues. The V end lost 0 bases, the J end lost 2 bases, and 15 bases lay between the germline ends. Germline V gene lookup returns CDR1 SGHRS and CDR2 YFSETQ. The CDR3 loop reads CASSLDEGLLAYEQYF. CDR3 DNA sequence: TGCGCCAGCAGCTTGGATGAGGGACTTCTAGCCTACGAGCAGTACTTC.

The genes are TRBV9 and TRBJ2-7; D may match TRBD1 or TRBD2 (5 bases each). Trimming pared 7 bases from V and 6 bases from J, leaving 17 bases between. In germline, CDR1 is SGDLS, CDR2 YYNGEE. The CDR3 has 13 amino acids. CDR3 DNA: TGTGCCAGCGGCCCCGATAGTGGGGGCGAGCAGTACTTC. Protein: CASGPDSGGEQYF.

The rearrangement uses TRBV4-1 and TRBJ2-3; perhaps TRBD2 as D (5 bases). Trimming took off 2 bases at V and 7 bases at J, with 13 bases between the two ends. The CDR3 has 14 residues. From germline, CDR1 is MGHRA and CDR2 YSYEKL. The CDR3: CASSQTNGVYTQYF. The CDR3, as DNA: TGCGCCAGCAGCCAAACCAACGGGGTGTATACGCAGTATTTT.

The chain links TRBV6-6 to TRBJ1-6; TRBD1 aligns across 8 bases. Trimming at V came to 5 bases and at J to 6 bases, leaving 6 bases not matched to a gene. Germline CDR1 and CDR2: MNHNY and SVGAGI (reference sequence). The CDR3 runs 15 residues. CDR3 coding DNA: TGTGCCAGCAGTGGCAGGACAGGGCTTAATTCACCCCTCCACTTT. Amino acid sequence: CASSGRTGLNSPLHF.

CDR3 sequence reads: CATSRAPLANEQFF. CDR3 DNA sequence: TGTGCCACCAGCAGAGCCCCACTAGCGAATGAGCAGTTCTTC. This chain joins TRBV15 and TRBJ2-1; 7 bases fit TRBD2. The junction had 4 bases not matched to a gene; V was cut back by 1 base and J by 7 bases. There are 14 residues in the CDR3. The germline gives CDR1 LNHNV, CDR2 YYDKDF (reference sequence).

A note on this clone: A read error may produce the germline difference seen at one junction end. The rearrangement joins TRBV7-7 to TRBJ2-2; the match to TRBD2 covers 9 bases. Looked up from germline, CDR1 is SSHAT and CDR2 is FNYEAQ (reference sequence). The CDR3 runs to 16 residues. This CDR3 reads CASSPTSGWNTGELFF. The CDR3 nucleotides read TGTGCTAGCAGCCCGACTAGCGGATGGAACACCGGGGAGCTGTTTTTT. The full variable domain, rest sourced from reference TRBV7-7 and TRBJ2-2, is GAGVSQSPRYKVTKRGQDVTLRCDPISSHATLYWYQQALGQGPEFLTYFNYEAQPDKSGLPSDRFSAERPEGSISTLTIQRTEQRDSAMYRCASSPTSGWNTGELFFGEGSRLTVL.

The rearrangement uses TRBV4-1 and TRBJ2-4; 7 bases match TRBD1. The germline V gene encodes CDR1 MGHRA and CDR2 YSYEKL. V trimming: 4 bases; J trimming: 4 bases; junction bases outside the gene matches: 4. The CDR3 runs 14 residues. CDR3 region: CASSPDRAKNIQYF. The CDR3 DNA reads TGCGCCAGCAGCCCAGACAGGGCTAAAAACATTCAGTACTTC.

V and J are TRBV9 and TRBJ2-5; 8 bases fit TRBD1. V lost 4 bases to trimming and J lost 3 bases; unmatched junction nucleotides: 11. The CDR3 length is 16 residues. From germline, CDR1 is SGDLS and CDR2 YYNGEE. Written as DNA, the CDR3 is TGTGCCAGCAGCCTAAACCCTCGGGGACAGGAAGAGACCCAGTACTTC. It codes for CASSLNPRGQEETQYF.

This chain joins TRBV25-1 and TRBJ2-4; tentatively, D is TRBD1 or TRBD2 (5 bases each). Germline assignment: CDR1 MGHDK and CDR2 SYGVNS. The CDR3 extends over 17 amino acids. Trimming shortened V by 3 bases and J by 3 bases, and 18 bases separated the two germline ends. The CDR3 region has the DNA TGTGCCAGCAGTGAGCACGTTCCCGGTGGGGGCAAAAACATTCAGTACTTC. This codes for CASSEHVPGGGKNIQYF.

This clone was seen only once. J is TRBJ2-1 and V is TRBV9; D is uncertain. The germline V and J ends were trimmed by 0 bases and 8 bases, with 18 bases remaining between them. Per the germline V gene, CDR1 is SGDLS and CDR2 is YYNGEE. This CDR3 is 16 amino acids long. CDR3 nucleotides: TGTGCCAGCAGCGTAGCGGGCAGGCGCTTTTCGGATGAGCAGTTCTTC. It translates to CASSVAGRRFSDEQFF.

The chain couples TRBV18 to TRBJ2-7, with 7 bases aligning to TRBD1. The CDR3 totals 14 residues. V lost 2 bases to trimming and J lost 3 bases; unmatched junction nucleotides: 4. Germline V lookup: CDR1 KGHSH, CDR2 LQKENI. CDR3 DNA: TGTGCCAGCTCACCATTGGCAGGGGGCTACGAGCAGTACTTC. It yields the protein CASSPLAGGYEQYF.